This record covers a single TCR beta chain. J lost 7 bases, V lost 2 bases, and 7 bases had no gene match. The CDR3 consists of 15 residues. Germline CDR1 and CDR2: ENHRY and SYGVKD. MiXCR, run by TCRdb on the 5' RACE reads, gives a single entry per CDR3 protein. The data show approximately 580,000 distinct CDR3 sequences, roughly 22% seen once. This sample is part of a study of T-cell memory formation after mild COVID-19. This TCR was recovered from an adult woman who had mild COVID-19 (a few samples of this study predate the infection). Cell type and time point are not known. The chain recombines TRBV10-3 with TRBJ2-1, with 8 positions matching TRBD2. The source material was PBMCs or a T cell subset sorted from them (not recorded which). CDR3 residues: CAISEPVAGLNEQFF. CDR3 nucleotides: TGTGCCATCAGTGAGCCTGTAGCGGGGCTGAATGAGCAGTTCTTC.